The 21 T cell receptor beta chains listed next were all sequenced from one sample in a study of CD8 T cells in ankylosing spondylitis. Study results and limitations: A motif in TCR beta, a set of under ten highly homologous variants, appeared characteristic of ankylosing spondylitis blood.

TCRdb fed the 5' RACE reads into MiXCR, producing one record per CDR3 protein. The table has around 540,000 distinct CDR3 sequences, over 9.5% seen once. No cognate antigen is known for these TCRs. Sequencing input: blood, either unsorted or a sorted T cell fraction (not recorded which). Receptor source: a male donor with ankylosing spondylitis.

The chain employs TRBV7-9 and TRBJ2-7, with 8 positions matching TRBD2. The CDR3 loop spans 15 amino acids. The germline V gene has CDR1 SEHNR and CDR2 FQNEAQ (reference sequence). V gave up 0 bases and J gave up 5 bases; unmatched junction bases: 6. CDR3 region: CASSLAVGLADEQYF. In nucleotides, the CDR3 is TGTGCCAGCAGCTTAGCCGTAGGACTAGCAGACGAGCAGTACTTC. Variable domain in full (rest from reference TRBV7-9 and TRBJ2-7): DTGVSQNPRHKITKRGQNVTFRCDPISEHNRLYWYRQTLGQGPEFLTYFQNEAQLEKSRLLSDRFSAERPKGSFSTLEIQRTEQGDSAMYLCASSLAVGLADEQYFGPGTRLTVT.

This chain connects TRBV7-6 to TRBJ2-3; D possibly corresponds to TRBD1 (7 bases). CDR1 is SGHVS, CDR2 FNYEAQ, per germline. The length of the CDR3 is 15 residues. The V and J ends lost 1 base and 9 bases respectively, with 17 bases between them. The CDR3 protein is CASSLGSRLGGTQYF. The DNA of the CDR3 is TGTGCCAGCAGCTTAGGGAGCAGACTAGGGGGCACGCAGTATTTT.

This clonotype was found a few times. The chain couples TRBV20-1 to TRBJ1-2; D gene unclear. From germline, CDR1 is DFQATT and CDR2 SNEGSKA (reference sequence). The CDR3 consists of 11 residues. Trimming shortened V by 3 bases and J by 4 bases, and 6 bases separated the two germline ends. The CDR3 region is CSASRSYGYTF. The CDR3 DNA sequence: TGCAGTGCTAGCAGGTCCTATGGCTACACCTTC.

This clonotype was counted ten times or more. The chain employs TRBV12-3 or TRBV12-4 and TRBJ1-1, with 7 bases identical to TRBD1. There are 13 residues in the CDR3. Trimming took 3 bases from V and 5 from J; bases not matched to a gene: 3. Here the CDR3 reads CASSLTGRTEAFF. CDR3 nucleotides: TGTGCCAGCAGTTTGACAGGGAGGACTGAAGCTTTCTTT.

This clonotype has only a few counts. The rearrangement joins TRBV7-7 to TRBJ1-2; TRBD1 might be the D (5 bases). V shed 5 bases and J shed 6 bases, with 13 bases lying between them. Germline V CDR1 and CDR2: SSHAT, FNYEAQ (reference sequence). This CDR3 is 13 amino acids long. DNA for the CDR3: TGTGCCAGCAGCCCATTACAGGCGAATGGCTACACCTTC. Protein product: CASSPLQANGYTF.

This clonotype has a count of ten or more. The V call is TRBV29-1, the J call TRBJ2-3; D perhaps matches TRBD1 (6 bases). The V end lost 7 bases, the J end lost 5 bases, and 16 bases lay between the germline ends. This CDR3 is 13 amino acids long. Looked up from germline, CDR1 is SQVTM and CDR2 is ANQGSEA. The CDR3 region is CSARGGEIDTQYF. The CDR3 DNA follows: TGCAGCGCCCGAGGGGGAGAAATAGATACGCAGTATTTT.

This clonotype has only a few counts. The chain uses TRBV7-8 and TRBJ1-5; D is undetermined. Trimming cost V 5 bases and J 7 bases, with 18 bases left between them. CDR1 SGHVS and CDR2 FQNEAQ come from the germline V gene. The CDR3 is made up of 15 amino acids. The CDR3 sequence is CASSTPGRDRQPQHF. CDR3 coding DNA: TGTGCCAGCAGCACCCCAGGTAGGGATCGGCAGCCCCAGCATTTT.

This clonotype has just a few counts. The chain couples TRBV7-9 to TRBJ2-6; no reliable D call. V lost 5 bases and J lost 0, with 11 bases in between. Germline V gene sequence: CDR1 SEHNR, CDR2 FQNEAQ (reference sequence). This CDR3 has 16 residues. The CDR3 is CASSPFGISGANVLTF. In DNA, the CDR3 is TGTGCCAGCAGCCCCTTCGGTATCTCTGGGGCCAACGTCCTGACTTTC.

V gene TRBV19 combines with J gene TRBJ2-1; TRBD2 matches 7 bases. The CDR3 extends over 15 amino acids. V was pared by 3 bases and J by 1 base, with 3 bases of the junction left unmatched. CDR1 is LNHDA, CDR2 SQIVND, per germline (reference sequence). The CDR3, as DNA: TGTGCCAGTAGTATTGCGGGAGAATCCTACAATGAGCAGTTCTTC. Protein product: CASSIAGESYNEQFF.

This clonotype showed up many times. The gene calls are TRBV12-3 or TRBV12-4 and TRBJ1-2; weak D call: TRBD1 (6 bases). Trimming took 2 bases from V and 8 from J, leaving 12 bases between them. The CDR3 spans 13 residues. CDR3 DNA sequence: TGTGCCAGCAGTTTAAACAGGGTAGAAGGCTACACCTTC. Translating it yields CASSLNRVEGYTF.

The chain links TRBV5-1 to TRBJ1-1, with a possible D match to TRBD1 (5 bases). CDR1 SGHRS and CDR2 YFSETQ come from the germline V gene. The CDR3 is made up of 14 amino acids. V gave up 0 bases and J gave up 5 bases, with 11 bases separating them. The CDR3 DNA reads TGCGCCAGCAGCTTGGTGGGGGTAAGGACTGAAGCTTTCTTT. This codes for CASSLVGVRTEAFF.

This clonotype was picked up a small number of times. The V call is TRBV11-3, the J call TRBJ2-2; the match to TRBD1 covers 7 bases. Losses at the gene ends were 8 bases for V and 1 base for J; bases not matched to a gene: 10. The CDR3 is made up of 16 amino acids. Germline assignment: CDR1 SGHNT and CDR2 YENEEA. In DNA, the CDR3 is TGTGCCAGCTCGAAAGGGAACAGGGGGAACACCGGGGAGCTGTTTTTT. This sequence encodes CASSKGNRGNTGELFF.

The chain recombines TRBV5-1 with TRBJ2-5; 9 nucleotides agree with TRBD2. This CDR3 region has 15 residues. Germline lookup yields CDR1 SGHRS and CDR2 YFSETQ. The V segment lost 5 bases and the J segment 4 bases; nucleotides outside the gene matches: 9. The CDR3 DNA reads as TGCGCCAGCAGGTCGGTAGCGGGAGTACCAGAGACCCAGTACTTC. Protein product: CASRSVAGVPETQYF.

This clonotype was counted only a few times. This chain uses TRBV4-1 with TRBJ2-3; 8 bases agree with TRBD2. The CDR3 spans 15 residues. Germline CDR1 reads MGHRA; CDR2 reads YSYEKL. The junction had 4 bases not matched to a gene; V was cut back by 3 bases and J by 2 bases. CDR3 in DNA: TGCGCCAGCAGCCATAATAGCGGGAACACAGATACGCAGTATTTT. Its protein product is CASSHNSGNTDTQYF.

The chain links TRBV20-1 to TRBJ1-6; 11 positions match TRBD1. The junction had 3 bases not matched to a gene; V was cut back by 0 bases and J by 8 bases. Germline CDR1 DFQATT, CDR2 SNEGSKA (reference sequence). The CDR3 length is 15 residues. The CDR3 DNA follows: TGCAGTGCTAGAGATAGGGACAGGGGGGATTCACCCCTCCACTTT. It is translated as CSARDRDRGDSPLHF.

There are many counts of this clonotype. The rearrangement joins TRBV12-3 or TRBV12-4 to TRBJ2-3; 10 bases line up with TRBD2. Trimming took 6 bases from V and 8 from J; bases not matched to a gene: 8. The CDR3 runs 14 residues. The chain's CDR3 is CASRLAGTGRTQYF. CDR3 DNA sequence: TGTGCCAGCAGACTAGCGGGGACTGGTCGTACGCAGTATTTT.

The chain employs TRBV24-1 and TRBJ2-5, with D perhaps TRBD1 (5 bases). V was pared by 6 bases and J by 4 bases, with 11 bases between. CDR1 and CDR2 (germline): KGHDR, SFDVKD. The CDR3 consists of 13 residues. CDR3 sequence: CATSIQGRETQYF. In DNA, the CDR3 is TGTGCCACCAGTATTCAGGGCCGAGAGACCCAGTACTTC.

The chain carries TRBV14 and TRBJ2-3, with D maybe TRBD2 (6 bases). The V end lost 1 base, the J end lost 1 base, and 9 bases lay between the germline ends. The V gene's germline CDR1 is SGHDN and CDR2 FVKESK. The CDR3 contains 15 residues. The CDR3 coding sequence is TGTGCCAGCAGCCAAGGAGGGGAGGGCACAGATACGCAGTATTTT. It codes for CASSQGGEGTDTQYF.

In its sample, this clonotype was seen many times. This chain links TRBV20-1 with TRBJ1-5; no firm D call. Germline assignment: CDR1 DFQATT and CDR2 SNEGSKA (reference sequence). The CDR3 has 12 residues. V gave up 2 bases and J gave up 3 bases, with 5 bases separating them. This CDR3 reads CSARRINQPQHF. The DNA for the CDR3 is TGCAGTGCTAGACGGATCAATCAGCCCCAGCATTTT.

This clonotype was counted between two and nine times. The rearrangement links TRBV20-1 to TRBJ1-1; 10 nucleotides line up with TRBD1. The CDR3 contains 15 residues. V shed 2 bases and J 3 bases; nucleotides not matched to a gene: 6. Germline values: CDR1 DFQATT, CDR2 SNEGSKA (reference sequence). CDR3 protein: CSARSRDRGYTEAFF. In DNA form, the CDR3 reads TGCAGTGCTAGATCCCGGGACAGGGGATACACTGAAGCTTTCTTT.

A few counts support this clonotype. The chain joins TRBV3-1 to TRBJ1-2; D call uncertain. CDR1 LGHDT and CDR2 YNNKEL come from the germline V gene (reference sequence). V lost 0 bases and J lost 4, with 12 bases in between. CDR3 length equals 15 residues. In DNA, the CDR3 is TGTGCCAGCAGCCAAGATGGGCAGGCCGTCTATGGCTACACCTTC. Its translation is CASSQDGQAVYGYTF.